This T cell receptor beta chain was retrieved from a study of T cells in Graves' hyperthyroidism and ophthalmopathy. RNA transcripts yielded amplified TCR beta CDR3 regions. The HTBI primer set served for first-round RT-PCR of the TCR CDR3. From the multiplex PCR reads, TCRdb called clonotypes with MiXCR, one entry per CDR3 protein. The table has 490,000 or so distinct CDR3 sequences, roughly 16% seen once. Study results and caveats: Most expanded thyroid clonotypes above 0.001 also appeared in blood.

Diagnoses used clinical symptoms, serum thyroxine and TRAb, thyroid ultrasound and orbital computed tomography. V shed 1 base and J 0 bases; nucleotides not matched to a gene: 10. The germline gives CDR1 LGHNA, CDR2 YNFKEQ. The CDR3 consists of 20 residues. This clonotype was observed a few times. What it recognizes is unknown. The clonotype was recovered from a woman aged 25 to 45 with Graves' ophthalmopathy. The sample was blood. This chain connects TRBV4-2 to TRBJ2-1; 12 bases fit TRBD2. CDR3 sequence: CASSQVSLAGGRSSYNEQFF. The CDR3 nucleotides are TGTGCCAGCAGCCAAGTGAGCCTAGCGGGAGGGCGGAGCTCCTACAATGAGCAGTTCTTC.